This TCR beta chain was retrieved from a study of immune evolution from preneoplasia to lung adenocarcinoma. Study overall: HLA loss of heterozygosity: 7% AIS, under 19% MIA, approximately 31% ADC, none AAH.

Study observations and caveats: Normal lung had the highest top T cell clone frequencies. Clonality was highest in normal lung, lower in later-stage lesions apparently.

The CDR3 sequence is 15 residues long. V was clipped by 4 bases and J by 1 base, with 8 bases between them. CDR1 and CDR2 (germline): MNHEY, SMNVEV (reference sequence). Repertoires were generated with immunoSEQ multiplex PCR, while TCRdb's copy carries only in-frame clones and drops some. The table shows about 6,300 clones, with 76% occurring only once. Macro-dissection enriched premalignant or tumor cells before nucleic acid extraction. With respect to this clone: Its cognate antigen is unknown.

This TCR was sampled from a person aged 55-80 years with lung adenocarcinoma. Sequencing was done on a sample of FFPE minimally invasive lung adenocarcinoma tissue. The rearrangement uses TRBV27 and TRBJ2-6; D is unresolved. CDR3 in DNA: TGTGCCAGCAGTTGGGCGGCTTCTGGGGCCAACGTCCTGACTTTC. Protein product: CASSWAASGANVLTF.